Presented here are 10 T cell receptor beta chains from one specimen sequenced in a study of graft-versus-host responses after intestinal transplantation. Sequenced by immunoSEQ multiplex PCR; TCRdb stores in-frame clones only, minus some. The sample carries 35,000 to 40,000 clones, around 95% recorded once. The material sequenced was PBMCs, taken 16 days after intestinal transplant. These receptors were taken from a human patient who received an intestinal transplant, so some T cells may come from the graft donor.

As DNA, the CDR3 is TGTGCCAGAAGCTTGGGGACTAGCGGGAGTTACGAGCAGTACTTC. This gives the protein CARSLGTSGSYEQYF. The rearrangement links TRBV5-3 to TRBJ2-7; TRBD2 aligns across 13 bases. Being an ORF, TRBV5-3 has a function that is uncertain. V was clipped by 0 bases and J by 4 bases; unmatched bases: 1. This CDR3 spans 15 amino acids.

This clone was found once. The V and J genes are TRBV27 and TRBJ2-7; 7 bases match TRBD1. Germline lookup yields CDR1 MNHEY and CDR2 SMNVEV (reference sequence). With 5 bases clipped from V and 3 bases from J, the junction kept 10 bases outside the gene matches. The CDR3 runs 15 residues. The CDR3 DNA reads TGTGCCAGCAGTCGGACGACAGGGATCGTCTACGAGCAGTACTTC. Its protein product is CASSRTTGIVYEQYF.

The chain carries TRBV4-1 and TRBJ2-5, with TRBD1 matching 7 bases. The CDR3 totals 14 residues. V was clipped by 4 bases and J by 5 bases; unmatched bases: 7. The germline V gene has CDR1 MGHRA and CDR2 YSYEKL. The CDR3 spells CASSPRQGEETQYF. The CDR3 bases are TGCGCCAGCAGCCCCCGACAGGGAGAGGAGACCCAGTACTTC.

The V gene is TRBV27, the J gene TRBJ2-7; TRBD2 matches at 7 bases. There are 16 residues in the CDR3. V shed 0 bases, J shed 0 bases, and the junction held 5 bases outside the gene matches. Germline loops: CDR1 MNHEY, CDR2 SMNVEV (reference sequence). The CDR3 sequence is CASSLSFGRSSYEQYF. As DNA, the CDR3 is TGTGCCAGCAGTTTATCATTCGGGAGGAGCTCCTACGAGCAGTACTTC.

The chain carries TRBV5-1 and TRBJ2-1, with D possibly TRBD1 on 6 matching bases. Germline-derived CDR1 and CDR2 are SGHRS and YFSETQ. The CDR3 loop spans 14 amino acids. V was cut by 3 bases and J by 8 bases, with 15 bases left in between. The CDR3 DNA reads TGCGCCAGCAGCTGGGTAGGGGGATCGGATGAGCAGTTCTTC. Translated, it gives CASSWVGGSDEQFF.

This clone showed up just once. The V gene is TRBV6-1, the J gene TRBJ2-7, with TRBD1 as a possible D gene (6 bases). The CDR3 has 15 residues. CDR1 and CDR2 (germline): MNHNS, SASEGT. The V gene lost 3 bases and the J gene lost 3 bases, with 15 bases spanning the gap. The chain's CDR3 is CASSEDRLLNYEQYF. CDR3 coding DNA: TGTGCCAGCAGTGAGGACAGATTACTCAACTACGAGCAGTACTTC.

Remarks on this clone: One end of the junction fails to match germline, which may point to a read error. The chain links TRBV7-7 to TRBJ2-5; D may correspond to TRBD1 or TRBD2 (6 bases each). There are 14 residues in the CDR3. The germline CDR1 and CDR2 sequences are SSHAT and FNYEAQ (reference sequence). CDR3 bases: TGTGCTAGCAGCTTGCGGGGACAACAAGAGACCCAGTACTTC. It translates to CASSLRGQQETQYF.

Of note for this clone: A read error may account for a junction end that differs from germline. Written as DNA, the CDR3 is TGTGCCAGCATTTCTCCTGAGAGACAGGCTCGCTTC. It specifies CASISPERQARF. The chain links TRBV11-2 to TRBJ2-7; tentatively, D is TRBD1 (6 bases). Looked up from germline, CDR1 is SGHAT and CDR2 is FQNNGV. The CDR3 runs to 12 residues. Looking up the rest from reference TRBV11-2 and TRBJ2-7 gives the full variable domain: EAGVAQSPRYKIIEKRQSVAFWCNPISGHATLYWYQQILGQGPKLLIQFQNNGVVDDSQLPKDRFSAERLKGVDSTLKIQPAKLEDSAVYLCASISPERQARFGPGTRLTVT.

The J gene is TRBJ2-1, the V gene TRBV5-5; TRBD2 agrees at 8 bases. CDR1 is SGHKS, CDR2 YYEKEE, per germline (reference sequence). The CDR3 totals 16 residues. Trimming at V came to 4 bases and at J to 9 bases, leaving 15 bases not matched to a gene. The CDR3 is CASSPRAAGVGPEQFF. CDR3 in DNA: TGTGCCAGCAGCCCCCGTGCAGCGGGAGTCGGGCCTGAGCAGTTCTTC.

CDR3 residues: CASSYSRTGDGYTF. For the CDR3, the DNA is TGTGCCAGCAGTTACTCGAGAACAGGGGATGGCTACACCTTC. The chain is built from TRBV6-6 and TRBJ1-2, with 7 nucleotides matching TRBD1. This CDR3 has 14 amino acids. The germline V gene encodes CDR1 MNHNY and CDR2 SVGAGI (reference sequence). The trim removed 0 bases at V and 6 bases at J, leaving 4 bases unmatched.